This T cell receptor beta chain is from a study of shared clonotypes between healthy human individuals. Points on this clone: Its antigen is still unknown.

Each replicate PCR on the sorted subsets used approximately 180 ng DNA (around 30,000 T cell genomes). This table comes from immunoSEQ multiplex PCR, and its TCRdb copy is limited to in-frame clones, with some not included. Seen here are about 1.1 million clones, around 78% observed once, and the top ten hold approximately 0.5%. Whole-study findings and limits: Rarefaction revealed incomplete sorted-subset sequencing despite large depth. All-four-donor shared clonotypes had higher generation probabilities than non-shared clonotypes did.

The TCR originated in a young man in good health. Some clones in this sample may be carry-over from other donors' samples. What was sequenced was memory CD4+ T cells from PBMCs. As to subset: CD45RA-negative fraction.

CDR3 sequence: CASSYAYGYTF. CDR3 bases: TGTGCCAGCAGTTATGCGTATGGCTACACCTTC. This chain links TRBV28 with TRBJ1-2; no firm D call. The CDR3 length is 11 residues. The germline CDR1 and CDR2 sequences are MDHEN and SYDVKM. Trimming cost V 4 bases and J 5 bases, with 5 bases left between them.